The 9 T cell receptor beta chains given below trace back to one sample, sequenced in a study of control samples from healthy donors and cancer patients. The assay was immunoSEQ multiplex PCR, and TCRdb's table has in-frame clones only and misses some. The table lists about 130,000 clones, less than 90% of them singletons. Sequencing was performed on blood. The receptors shown here come from a man between 18 and 35 years old in good health.

The gene calls are TRBV4-1 and TRBJ1-2, with 7 bases matching TRBD1. This CDR3 contains 17 residues. Germline V CDR1 and CDR2: MGHRA, YSYEKL. V was clipped by 0 bases and J by 8 bases; unmatched bases: 15. DNA of the CDR3: TGCGCCAGCAGCCAAGATAGTCATCCGGACAGGTTCAGAGGCTACACCTTC. Protein product: CASSQDSHPDRFRGYTF.

The chain combines TRBV6-2 or TRBV6-3 with TRBJ2-7; 9 nucleotides align to TRBD2. Germline V lookup: CDR1 MNHEY, CDR2 SVGEGT. This CDR3 spans 18 amino acids. V was pared by 4 bases and J by 2 bases, with 15 bases of the junction left unmatched. CDR3 coding DNA: TGTGCCAGCAGTTTCCCGACTAGCGGAAAAAGAACAACCTACGAGCAGTACTTC. This sequence encodes CASSFPTSGKRTTYEQYF.

The rearrangement joins TRBV7-3 to TRBJ2-1, with D perhaps given as TRBD1 or TRBD2 (7 bases each). The germline V and J ends were trimmed by 4 bases and 0 bases, with 28 bases remaining between them. CDR3 length: 21 amino acids. The germline gives CDR1 SGHTA, CDR2 FQGTGA. The CDR3 DNA is TGTGCCAGCAGCTCACCCTCAACTAGCGAACCAGGGGGGTACTCCTACAATGAGCAGTTCTTC. It specifies CASSSPSTSEPGGYSYNEQFF. The entire variable domain, with the rest obtained from reference TRBV7-3 and TRBJ2-1, is as follows: GAGVSQTPSNKVTEKGKYVELRCDPISGHTALYWYRQSLGQGPEFLIYFQGTGAADDSGLPNDRFFAVRPEGSVSTLKIQRTERGDSAVYLCASSSPSTSEPGGYSYNEQFFGPGTRLTVL.

J is TRBJ1-4 and V is TRBV5-6, with TRBD1 identical over 9 bases. Germline V gene data show CDR1 as SGHDT and CDR2 as YYEEEE. The CDR3 spans 15 residues. J was trimmed by 4 bases and V by 6 bases; bases with no gene match: 7. CDR3 sequence (DNA): TGTGCCAGCACCCTTGCGGGACAGGGTAATGAAAAACTGTTTTTT. This codes for CASTLAGQGNEKLFF.

The chain is built from TRBV30 and TRBJ1-2, with D unclear. Germline CDR1 reads GTSNPN; CDR2 reads SVGIG (reference sequence). The CDR3 covers 14 residues. The V end was cut by 0 bases, the J end by 5 bases, with 13 bases between. The CDR3 loop reads CAWSVGYRNYGYTF. The CDR3 nucleotides are TGTGCCTGGAGTGTTGGCTACAGAAATTATGGCTACACCTTC.

CDR3 DNA: TGTGCCAGTCAGCTTTCGAGGACTGAAGCTTTCTTT. Residues: CASQLSRTEAFF. The V call is TRBV19, the J call TRBJ1-1; no firm D call. Germline-derived CDR1 and CDR2 are LNHDA and SQIVND (reference sequence). V lost 8 bases to trimming and J lost 5 bases, with 12 bases between them. This CDR3 contains 12 residues. Complete variable domain (other parts from reference TRBV19 and TRBJ1-1): DGGITQSPKYLFRKEGQNVTLSCEQNLNHDAMYWYRQDPGQGLRLIYYSQIVNDFQKGDIAEGYSVSREKKESFPLTVTSAQKNPTAFYLCASQLSRTEAFFGQGTRLTVV.

The J gene is TRBJ1-1, the V gene TRBV29-1, with D perhaps matching TRBD1 (5 bases). This CDR3 contains 15 residues. Trimming removed 1 base at V and 2 bases at J, with 14 bases between. Germline values: CDR1 SQVTM, CDR2 ANQGSEA. The CDR3 sequence: CSVEGWAGRNTEAFF. In DNA, the CDR3 is TGCAGCGTTGAAGGGTGGGCAGGGCGTAACACTGAAGCTTTCTTT. Filled out from reference TRBV29-1 and TRBJ1-1, the complete variable domain reads SAVISQKPSRDICQRGTSLTIQCQVDSQVTMMFWYRQQPGQSLTLIATANQGSEATYESGFVIDKFPISRPNLTFSTLTVSNMSPEDSSIYLCSVEGWAGRNTEAFFGQGTRLTVV.

Turning to this clone: The identical CDR3 is also encoded by other nucleotide sequences in the sample. This chain links TRBV7-2 with TRBJ1-5, with D unclear. V was trimmed by 1 base and J by 1 base, leaving 8 bases between them. The CDR3 has 15 amino acids. Germline CDR1 reads SGHTA; CDR2 reads FQGNSA. DNA for the CDR3: TGTGCCAGCAGCTTAGGCGAACACAGCAATCAGCCCCAGCATTTT. It specifies CASSLGEHSNQPQHF.

V gene TRBV6-1 combines with J gene TRBJ1-5; D remains unclear. Germline V gene sequence: CDR1 MNHNS, CDR2 SASEGT. There are 13 residues in the CDR3. Trimming cost V 3 bases and J 0 bases, with 3 bases left between them. CDR3 DNA sequence: TGTGCCAGCAGTGATTATAGCAATCAGCCCCAGCATTTT. Protein product: CASSDYSNQPQHF.